This T cell receptor beta chain was identified in a study of early stage breast cancer tumors (dated by TCRdb to 2015 to 2018). Regarding the study in general: Of the 16 invasive breast tumors, roughly eleven were found to be estrogen receptor-positive, progesterone receptor-positive and HER2-negative. About 70% of the 12 ER+/PR+/HER2- tumors were invasive ductal carcinomas, while the other four were invasive lobular carcinomas. A total of around 2.7 million templates, representing 1,097,674 unique clonotypes, were detected across all samples. The average read coverage per sample was roughly 10-fold.

Every sample was amplified as two independent genomic DNA replicates, using approximately 0.54 ug for blood and 1.5 ug for tumor or normal breast. Following the manufacturer's instructions, the ImmunoSeq Intro kit was used to carry out TCRB sequencing on genomic DNA. Multiplex PCR ran 30 to 40 cycles with proprietary primers and spike-in control sequences for absolute quantification. Single-end 150-bp reads were used to sequence an 87-bp fragment covering the CDR3 and the flanking V and J genes. Each lane of an Illumina MiSeq running version 3.0 chemistry carried seven multiplexed samples, with two replicates apiece. Processing in the source paper ran as follows. The vendor's proprietary pipeline processed the raw data and merged both replicates into a single result for each sample. To define clonotypes, the study grouped productive rearrangements that shared the V-gene family, CDR3 amino acid sequence and J-gene segment. Clonality was computed as 1 minus the normalized Shannon entropy (Pielou evenness) of TCRB abundances. To estimate T cell density, the total number of templates was divided by the number of input cells, which was inferred from the amount of DNA input. Recon with default parameters was used to estimate total repertoire diversity and clonality. Clonotypes with over 0.1% abundance in tumor and at least 32-fold higher abundance in tumor than in normal breast were defined as tumor-enriched. TCRdb stores this immuneACCESS table with in-frame sequences only. Part of the clones is absent; in the studies checked, under half of the shortfall reflects unresolved V genes, and no reason is known for the rest. That table is the source of V, J and clone size, and D and trimming were worked out from the DNA. Within this sample are tens of thousands of clones, with around two thirds of them counted one time only. Jointly, the top ten make up roughly 7.2% of the sample.

The study profiled bulk TCR beta-chain repertoires in matched peripheral blood, tumor and adjacent normal breast tissue taken from roughly 17 patients with early-stage breast cancer. Before surgery, about 4.5-10 mL of whole blood was collected in EDTA tubes and processed within 2 hours. Ficoll-Paque centrifugation in SepMate-50 tubes was used to isolate peripheral blood mononuclear cells. PBMCs were cryopreserved in aliquots of about 2 to 4 million cells in approximately 90% FBS with about 10% DMSO and kept in liquid nitrogen. The Qiagen AllPrep DNA/RNA Mini kit was used to extract genomic DNA. The paper as a whole reports these results and caveats: Compared with adjacent normal breast tissue, tumors had higher clonality and roughly 2.5-fold greater T cell density. Because the cohort was small, a breakdown by tumor subtype could not be done. Repertoires from blood and normal breast were more alike than repertoires from blood and tumor, and in about 85% of the 16 patients, comparing each tissue with blood separated tumor from normal. Enriched TCRB sequences shared across patients were found to be mostly commonly generated sequences that were unlikely to play an important role in the tumor microenvironment. Chain pairing and functional markers such as CD4, CD8 and FOXP3 were missed by bulk genomic DNA sequencing of unsorted cells.

From the cysteine up to the phenylalanine, the CDR3 has a length of 14 residues. Just CDR3 DNA is preserved here, 42 bases in frame from base 1. V is reduced by 3 bases and J by 1 base, leaving a spacing of 7 bases between them. The germline V gene specifies SGHRS as CDR1 and YFSETQ as CDR2. About this clone itself: What this receptor recognizes is not known. The record has no base qualities; no much larger clone is one base away.

This TCR was sampled from a person aged 50-59 years with breast cancer. The sequencing sample was made of blood. The chain is made from TRBV5-1 and TRBJ1-4; the best D guess is TRBD1, with 5 bases matching. The nucleotide sequence reads as follows: TGCGCCAGCAGCTGGGGGGGAACTAATGAAAAACTGTTTTTT. The translation is CASSWGGTNEKLFF.